This TCR beta chain was documented in a study of T-cell memory formation after mild COVID-19. Findings and limits, study-wide: Researchers report contracting CD4+ clones mostly in CM and EM, with CD8+ clones in EMRA.

The authors produced TCR alpha and TCR beta cDNA libraries with sample barcodes and UMIs by 5'RACE using constant-segment primers. MiXCR, applied by TCRdb to the 5' RACE reads, yields one record per CDR3 protein. Of nearly 350,000 distinct CDR3 sequences listed, approximately 12% were seen once; the top ten hold over 20%. This clonotype was detected many times. Its antigen is not identified. The CDR3 extends over 15 amino acids. V was pared by 0 bases and J by 0 bases, with 9 bases between. The germline CDR1 and CDR2 sequences are SGHRS and YFSETQ. V is TRBV5-1 and J is TRBJ1-2; no clear D gene. The origin of this receptor is a man aged 18 to 29 who had mild COVID-19 (a few samples of this study predate the infection). Cell type and time point are not known. Sequenced material: PBMCs or a T cell subset sorted from them (not recorded which). Here the CDR3 reads CASSLEASANYGYTF. The CDR3 DNA reads as TGCGCCAGCAGCTTGGAGGCCTCCGCTAACTATGGCTACACCTTC.